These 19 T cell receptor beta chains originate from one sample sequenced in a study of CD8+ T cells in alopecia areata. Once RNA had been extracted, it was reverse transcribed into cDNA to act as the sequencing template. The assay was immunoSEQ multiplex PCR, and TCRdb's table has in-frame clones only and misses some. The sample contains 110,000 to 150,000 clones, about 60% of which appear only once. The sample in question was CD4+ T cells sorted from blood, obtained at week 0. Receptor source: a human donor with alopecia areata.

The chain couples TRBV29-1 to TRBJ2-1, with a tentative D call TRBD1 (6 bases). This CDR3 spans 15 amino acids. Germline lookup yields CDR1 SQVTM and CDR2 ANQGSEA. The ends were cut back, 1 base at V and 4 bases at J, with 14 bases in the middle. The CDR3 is CSVEGTDQTYNEQFF. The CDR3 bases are TGCAGCGTTGAAGGGACAGACCAGACATACAATGAGCAGTTCTTC.

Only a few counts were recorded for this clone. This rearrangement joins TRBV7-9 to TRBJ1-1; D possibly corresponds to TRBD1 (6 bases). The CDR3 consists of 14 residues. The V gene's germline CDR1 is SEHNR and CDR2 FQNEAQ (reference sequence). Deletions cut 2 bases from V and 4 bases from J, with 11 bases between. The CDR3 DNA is TGTGCCAGCAGCTTAAGTACAGGGTTCACTGAAGCTTTCTTT. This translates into CASSLSTGFTEAFF.

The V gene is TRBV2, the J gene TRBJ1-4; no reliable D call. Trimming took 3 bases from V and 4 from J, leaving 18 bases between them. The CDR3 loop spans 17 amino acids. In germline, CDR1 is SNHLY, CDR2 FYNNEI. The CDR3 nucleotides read TGTGCCAGCAGTGAGTTTGGACCCACTCAAAATAATGAAAAACTGTTTTTT. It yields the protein CASSEFGPTQNNEKLFF.

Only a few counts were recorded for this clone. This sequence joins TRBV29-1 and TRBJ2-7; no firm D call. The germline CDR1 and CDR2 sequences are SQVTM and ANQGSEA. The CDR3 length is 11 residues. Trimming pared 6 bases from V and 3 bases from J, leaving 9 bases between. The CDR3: CSVSSNYEQYF. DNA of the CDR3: TGCAGCGTCAGCTCCAACTACGAGCAGTACTTC.

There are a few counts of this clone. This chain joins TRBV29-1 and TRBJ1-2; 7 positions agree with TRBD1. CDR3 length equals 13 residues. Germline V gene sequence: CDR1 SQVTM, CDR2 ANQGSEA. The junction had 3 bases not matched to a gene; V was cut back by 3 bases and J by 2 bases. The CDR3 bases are TGCAGCGTTGATCGACAGGGAAACTATGGCTACACCTTC. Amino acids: CSVDRQGNYGYTF.

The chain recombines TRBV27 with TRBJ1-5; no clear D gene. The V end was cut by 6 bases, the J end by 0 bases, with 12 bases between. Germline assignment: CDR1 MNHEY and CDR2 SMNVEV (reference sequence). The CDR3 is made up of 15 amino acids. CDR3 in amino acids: CASSQIFDSNQPQHF. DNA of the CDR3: TGTGCCAGCAGCCAGATCTTTGATAGCAATCAGCCCCAGCATTTT.

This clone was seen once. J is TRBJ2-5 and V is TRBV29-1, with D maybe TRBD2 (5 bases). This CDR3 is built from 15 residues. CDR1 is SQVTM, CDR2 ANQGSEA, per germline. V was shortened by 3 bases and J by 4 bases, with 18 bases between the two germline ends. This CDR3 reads CSVDAGPGLGETQYF. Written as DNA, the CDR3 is TGCAGCGTTGATGCGGGTCCCGGGTTGGGAGAGACCCAGTACTTC.

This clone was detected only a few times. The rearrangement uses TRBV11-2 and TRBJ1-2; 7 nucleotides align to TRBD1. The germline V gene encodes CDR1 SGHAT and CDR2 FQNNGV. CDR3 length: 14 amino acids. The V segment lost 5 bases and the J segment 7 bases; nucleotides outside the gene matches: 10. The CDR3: CASSLTEGAGGYTF. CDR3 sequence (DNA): TGTGCCAGCAGCCTAACCGAGGGGGCGGGTGGCTACACCTTC. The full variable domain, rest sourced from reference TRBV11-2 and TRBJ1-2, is EAGVAQSPRYKIIEKRQSVAFWCNPISGHATLYWYQQILGQGPKLLIQFQNNGVVDDSQLPKDRFSAERLKGVDSTLKIQPAKLEDSAVYLCASSLTEGAGGYTFGSGTRLTVV.

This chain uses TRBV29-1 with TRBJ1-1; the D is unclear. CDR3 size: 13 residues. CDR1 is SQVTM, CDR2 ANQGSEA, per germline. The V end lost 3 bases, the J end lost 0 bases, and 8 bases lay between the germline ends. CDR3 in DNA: TGCAGCGTTGAGACCCCAATGAACACTGAAGCTTTCTTT. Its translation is CSVETPMNTEAFF.

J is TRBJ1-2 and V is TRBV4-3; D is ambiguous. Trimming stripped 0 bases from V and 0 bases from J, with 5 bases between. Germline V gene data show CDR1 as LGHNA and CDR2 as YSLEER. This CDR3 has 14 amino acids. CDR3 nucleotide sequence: TGCGCCAGCAGCCAAGAATTCACTAACTATGGCTACACCTTC. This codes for CASSQEFTNYGYTF.

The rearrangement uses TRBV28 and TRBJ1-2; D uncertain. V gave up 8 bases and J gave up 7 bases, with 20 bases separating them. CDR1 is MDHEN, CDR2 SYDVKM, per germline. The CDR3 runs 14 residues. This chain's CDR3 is CASSQTILTIGYTF. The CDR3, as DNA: TGTGCCAGCTCCCAGACTATACTAACTATTGGCTACACCTTC.

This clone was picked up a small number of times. The CDR3 protein is CASSLNGEAYNEQFF. The DNA for the CDR3 is TGTGCCAGCAGCTTGAATGGGGAAGCCTACAATGAGCAGTTCTTC. This chain joins TRBV7-9 and TRBJ2-1; D not resolved. This CDR3 has 15 residues. V lost 3 bases and J 2 bases, leaving 11 bases between the germline ends. The germline V gene has CDR1 SEHNR and CDR2 FQNEAQ (reference sequence).

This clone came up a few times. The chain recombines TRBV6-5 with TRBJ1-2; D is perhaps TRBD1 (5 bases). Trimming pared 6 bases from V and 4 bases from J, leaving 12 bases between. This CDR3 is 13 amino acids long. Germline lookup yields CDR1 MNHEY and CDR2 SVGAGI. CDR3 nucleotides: TGTGCCAGCAGCCGGGGCCCCTTCTATGGCTACACCTTC. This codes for CASSRGPFYGYTF.

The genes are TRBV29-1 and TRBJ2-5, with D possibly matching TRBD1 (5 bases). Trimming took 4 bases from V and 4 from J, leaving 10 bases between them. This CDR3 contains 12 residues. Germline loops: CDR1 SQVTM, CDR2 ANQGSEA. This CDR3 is CSVARVGETQYF. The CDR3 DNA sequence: TGCAGCGTTGCCAGGGTTGGAGAGACCCAGTACTTC. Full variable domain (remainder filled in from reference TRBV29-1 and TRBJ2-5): SAVISQKPSRDICQRGTSLTIQCQVDSQVTMMFWYRQQPGQSLTLIATANQGSEATYESGFVIDKFPISRPNLTFSTLTVSNMSPEDSSIYLCSVARVGETQYFGPGTRLLVL.

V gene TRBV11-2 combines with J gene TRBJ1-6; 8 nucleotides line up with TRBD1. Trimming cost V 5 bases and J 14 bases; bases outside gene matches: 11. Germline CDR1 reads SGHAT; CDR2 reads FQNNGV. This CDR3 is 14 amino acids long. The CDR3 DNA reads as TGTGCCAGCAGCCCGGTCAGGGGGCGATGGGCCCTCCACTTT. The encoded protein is CASSPVRGRWALHF.

The CDR3 DNA sequence: TGTGCCAGCAGCAGGGACAGCGGATGGTACTTC. This sequence encodes CASSRDSGWYF. J is TRBJ2-7 and V is TRBV5-6; TRBD1 matches 7 bases. The CDR3 contains 11 residues. With V trimmed by 4 bases and J by 12 bases, 7 bases remained unmatched. CDR1 and CDR2 (germline): SGHDT, YYEEEE.

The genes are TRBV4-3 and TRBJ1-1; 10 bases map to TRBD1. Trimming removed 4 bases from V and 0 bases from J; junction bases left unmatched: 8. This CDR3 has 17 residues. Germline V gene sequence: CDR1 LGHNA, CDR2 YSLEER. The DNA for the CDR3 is TGCGCCAGCAGCCCTGGGACAGGGGCCCATCTGAACACTGAAGCTTTCTTT. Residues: CASSPGTGAHLNTEAFF.

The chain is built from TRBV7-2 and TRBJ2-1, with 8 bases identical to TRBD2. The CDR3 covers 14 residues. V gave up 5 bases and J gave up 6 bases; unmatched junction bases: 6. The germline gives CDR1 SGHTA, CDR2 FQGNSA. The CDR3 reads CASSPTSDSNEQFF. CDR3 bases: TGTGCCAGCAGCCCGACTAGCGACTCCAATGAGCAGTTCTTC.

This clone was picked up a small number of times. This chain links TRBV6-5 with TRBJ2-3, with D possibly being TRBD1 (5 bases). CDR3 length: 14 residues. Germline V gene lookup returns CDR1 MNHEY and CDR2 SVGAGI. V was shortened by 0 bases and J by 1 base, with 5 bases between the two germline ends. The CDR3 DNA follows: TGTGCCAGCAGTTACTCGACAGGCACAGATACGCAGTATTTT. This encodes CASSYSTGTDTQYF.